This TCR beta chain was captured by sequencing in a study of cytomegalovirus exposure and HLA in healthy donors. Study results and limitations: Later on, an analysis found that several of the most significant clusters appeared to be linked to common viral pathogens, which included parvovirus B19. It was only CMV serostatus that was available as immune exposure information. Previous analysis showed most TCR beta V segments were productive about 87% or about 30% of the time.

With regard to this clone: Its antigen remains unidentified.

Germline V CDR1 and CDR2: SNHLY, FYNNEI. Trimming took 10 bases from V and 7 from J, leaving 20 bases between them. The CDR3 spans 14 residues. The primer mix had 60 Vbeta and 13 Jbeta primers. Clones were read by immunoSEQ multiplex PCR, and TCRdb kept only the in-frame ones, dropping some. The table has 170,000 or so clones, more than 65% seen once. The donors (healthy individuals) were bone marrow donors. The chain couples TRBV2 to TRBJ2-4; possibly TRBD2 for D (6 bases). The source of this sequence is a woman in her 30s in good health and CMV-seronegative. The source material was PBMCs. CDR3 sequence (DNA): TGTGCCACCCCCCCCCATGGGGGGAAGAACATTCAGTACTTC. Its translation: CATPPHGGKNIQYF.